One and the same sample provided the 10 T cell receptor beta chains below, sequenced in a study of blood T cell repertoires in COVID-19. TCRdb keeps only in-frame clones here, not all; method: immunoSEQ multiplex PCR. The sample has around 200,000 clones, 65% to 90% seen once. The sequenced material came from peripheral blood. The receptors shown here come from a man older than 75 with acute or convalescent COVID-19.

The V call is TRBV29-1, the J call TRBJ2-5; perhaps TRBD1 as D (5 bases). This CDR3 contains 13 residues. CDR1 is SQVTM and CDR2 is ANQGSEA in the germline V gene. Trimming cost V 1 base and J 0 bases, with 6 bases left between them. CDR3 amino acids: CSVEVDNQETQYF. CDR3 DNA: TGCAGCGTTGAAGTGGACAACCAAGAGACCCAGTACTTC.

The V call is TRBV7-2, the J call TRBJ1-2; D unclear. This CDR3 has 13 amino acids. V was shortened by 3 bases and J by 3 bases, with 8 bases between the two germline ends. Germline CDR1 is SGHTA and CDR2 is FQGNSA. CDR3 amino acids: CASSLGRDYGYTF. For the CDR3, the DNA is TGTGCCAGCAGCTTGGGGAGGGACTATGGCTACACCTTC.

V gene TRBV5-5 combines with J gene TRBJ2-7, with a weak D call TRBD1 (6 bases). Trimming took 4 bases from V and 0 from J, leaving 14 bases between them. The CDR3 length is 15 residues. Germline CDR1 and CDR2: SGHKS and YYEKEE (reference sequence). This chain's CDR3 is CASSPTQGLSYEQYF. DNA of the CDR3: TGTGCCAGCAGCCCAACACAGGGCCTCTCCTACGAGCAGTACTTC.

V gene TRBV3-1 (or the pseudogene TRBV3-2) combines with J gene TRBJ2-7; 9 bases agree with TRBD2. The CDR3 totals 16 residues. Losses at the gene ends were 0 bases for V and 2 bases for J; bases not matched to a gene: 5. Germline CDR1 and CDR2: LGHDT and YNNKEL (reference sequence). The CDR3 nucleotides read TGTGCCAGCAGCCAAGAGGGGCTAGCGGGAACCTACGAGCAGTACTTC. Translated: CASSQEGLAGTYEQYF.

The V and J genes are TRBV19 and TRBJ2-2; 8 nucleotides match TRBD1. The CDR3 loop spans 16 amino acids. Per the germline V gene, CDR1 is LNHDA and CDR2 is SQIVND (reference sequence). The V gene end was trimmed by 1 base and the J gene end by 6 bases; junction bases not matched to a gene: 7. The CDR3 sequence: CASSIGPQGASGELFF. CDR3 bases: TGTGCCAGTAGTATAGGCCCCCAGGGGGCTTCCGGGGAGCTGTTTTTT.

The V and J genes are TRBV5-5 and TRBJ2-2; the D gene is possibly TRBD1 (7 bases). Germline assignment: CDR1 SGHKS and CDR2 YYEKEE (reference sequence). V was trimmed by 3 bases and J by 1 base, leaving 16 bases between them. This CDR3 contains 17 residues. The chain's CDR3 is CASSSDSGGLNTGELFF. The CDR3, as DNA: TGTGCCAGCAGCTCAGACTCAGGGGGACTGAACACCGGGGAGCTGTTTTTT.

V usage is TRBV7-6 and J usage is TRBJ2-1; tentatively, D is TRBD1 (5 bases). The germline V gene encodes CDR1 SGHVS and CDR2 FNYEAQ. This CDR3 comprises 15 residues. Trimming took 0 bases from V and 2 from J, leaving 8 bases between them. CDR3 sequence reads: CASSLAQGTYNEQFF. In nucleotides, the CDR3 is TGTGCCAGCAGCTTAGCGCAGGGAACCTACAATGAGCAGTTCTTC. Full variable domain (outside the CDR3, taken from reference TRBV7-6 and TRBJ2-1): GAGVSQSPRYKVTKRGQDVALRCDPISGHVSLYWYRQALGQGPEFLTYFNYEAQQDKSGLPNDRFSAERPEGSISTLTIQRTEQRDSAMYRCASSLAQGTYNEQFFGPGTRLTVL.

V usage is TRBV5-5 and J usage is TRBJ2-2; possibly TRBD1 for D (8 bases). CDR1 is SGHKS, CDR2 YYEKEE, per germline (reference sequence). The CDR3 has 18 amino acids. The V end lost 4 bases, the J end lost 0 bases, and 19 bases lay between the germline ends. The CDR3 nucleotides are TGTGCCAGCAGCCTAACAGGGGGGGCCATCTCGAACACCGGGGAGCTGTTTTTT. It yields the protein CASSLTGGAISNTGELFF.

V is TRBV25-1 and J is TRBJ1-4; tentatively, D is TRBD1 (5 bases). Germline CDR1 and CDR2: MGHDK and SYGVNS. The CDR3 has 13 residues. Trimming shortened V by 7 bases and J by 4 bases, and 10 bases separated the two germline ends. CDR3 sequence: CASNRGVNEKLFF. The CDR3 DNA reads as TGTGCCAGCAATAGGGGTGTTAATGAAAAACTGTTTTTT.

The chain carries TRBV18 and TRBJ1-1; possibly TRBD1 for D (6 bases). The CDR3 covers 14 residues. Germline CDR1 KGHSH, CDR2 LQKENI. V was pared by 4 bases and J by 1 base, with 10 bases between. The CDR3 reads CASSRRQENTEAFF. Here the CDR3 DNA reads TGTGCCAGCTCACGTAGACAGGAGAACACTGAAGCTTTCTTT.